The 9 T cell receptor beta chains reported below all come from one sample, sequenced in a study of control samples from healthy donors and cancer patients. Profiling relied on immunoSEQ multiplex PCR, and the TCRdb table lists in-frame clones only, not all of them. The sample has 190,000 or so clones, over 80% seen once. The sample was blood. The receptor set was obtained from a man aged 18 to 35 in good health.

This clone was found once. The chain combines TRBV19 with TRBJ2-7, with 8 positions matching TRBD1. V lost 4 bases to trimming and J lost 1 base; unmatched junction nucleotides: 9. Germline CDR1 LNHDA, CDR2 SQIVND (reference sequence). The CDR3 is 16 amino acids. The CDR3 region is CASSKSFGQGSYEQYF. For the CDR3, the DNA is TGTGCCAGTAGTAAAAGCTTTGGACAGGGTTCCTACGAGCAGTACTTC.

The chain links TRBV18 to TRBJ2-7; no clear D. Germline V CDR1 and CDR2: KGHSH, LQKENI. V shed 2 bases and J shed 2 bases, with 10 bases lying between them. The CDR3 runs to 14 residues. The chain's CDR3 is CASSPGQAPYEQYF. DNA of the CDR3: TGTGCCAGCTCACCAGGGCAGGCCCCCTACGAGCAGTACTTC.

The CDR3 coding sequence is TGCGCCAGCTCTTCGACGGGTTACGAGCAGTACTTC. It codes for CASSSTGYEQYF. This rearrangement joins TRBV5-1 to TRBJ2-7; D uncertain. The germline V gene has CDR1 SGHRS and CDR2 YFSETQ. The CDR3 contains 12 residues. The V end was cut by 7 bases, the J end by 4 bases, with 12 bases between.

This clone came up a few times. The chain carries TRBV6-5 and TRBJ1-5; no clear D. CDR3 length equals 15 residues. V was shortened by 7 bases and J by 0 bases, with 13 bases between the two germline ends. Germline V gives CDR1 MNHEY, CDR2 SVGAGI. The chain's CDR3 is CASTETGFSNQPQHF. In nucleotides, the CDR3 is TGTGCCAGCACCGAGACGGGGTTTAGCAATCAGCCCCAGCATTTT.

This clone occurred a few times. The chain is built from TRBV3-1 (or the pseudogene TRBV3-2) and TRBJ2-3; no clear D gene. The V gene's germline CDR1 is LGHDT and CDR2 YNNKEL (reference sequence). The CDR3 loop spans 16 amino acids. V lost 0 bases to trimming and J lost 2 bases, with 12 bases between them. The CDR3: CASSQDQPKHTDTQYF. CDR3 nucleotide sequence: TGTGCCAGCAGCCAAGATCAACCGAAGCACACAGATACGCAGTATTTT.

The genes are TRBV2 and TRBJ1-1; the D gene is possibly TRBD1 (6 bases). This CDR3 comprises 12 residues. Germline CDR1 and CDR2: SNHLY and FYNNEI. The V and J ends lost 8 bases and 3 bases respectively, with 10 bases between them. The CDR3 protein is CASDRRDTEAFF. CDR3 nucleotides: TGTGCCAGCGACAGGCGGGACACTGAAGCTTTCTTT.

The V gene is TRBV19, the J gene TRBJ1-2; the D is unclear. Deletions cut 3 bases from V and 6 bases from J, with 14 bases between. This CDR3 spans 14 amino acids. Per germline, CDR1 LNHDA and CDR2 SQIVND (reference sequence). CDR3 in amino acids: CASSMVGETHGYTF. The CDR3 DNA is TGTGCCAGTAGTATGGTCGGGGAGACCCATGGCTACACCTTC.

The J gene is TRBJ2-1, the V gene TRBV5-1; TRBD2 matches 8 bases. The length of the CDR3 is 19 residues. Germline CDR1 SGHRS, CDR2 YFSETQ. Trimming at V came to 0 bases and at J to 0 bases, leaving 11 bases not matched to a gene. The CDR3: CASSLDGGGPKSSYNEQFF. The CDR3 DNA is TGCGCCAGCAGCTTGGATGGCGGGGGGCCTAAGAGCTCCTACAATGAGCAGTTCTTC.

This sequence joins TRBV29-1 and TRBJ2-2; 10 bases match TRBD1. The CDR3 spans 15 residues. Germline CDR1 SQVTM, CDR2 ANQGSEA. With V trimmed by 5 bases and J by 2 bases, 5 bases remained unmatched. DNA for the CDR3: TGCAGCGTTCGCGGGACAGGGGAAAACACCGGGGAGCTGTTTTTT. Residues: CSVRGTGENTGELFF.